The 5 T cell receptor beta chains below all came from one sample that was sequenced in a study of cytomegalovirus exposure and HLA in healthy donors. The PCR was carried out with 60 Vbeta primers and 13 Jbeta primers. Method: immunoSEQ multiplex PCR; TCRdb's copy keeps in-frame clones and lacks some. Of 150,000 to 200,000 clones detected, around 79% appear once; the ten largest clones hold over 11%. The sample was PBMCs. The receptors originated from a middle-aged man in good health and CMV-seropositive.

This chain joins TRBV11-2 and TRBJ1-3; possible D gene TRBD1, 6 bases. Trimming left V 5 bases short and J 0 bases short, with 11 bases between. The germline V gene encodes CDR1 SGHAT and CDR2 FQNNGV. The CDR3 consists of 15 residues. CDR3 in amino acids: CASSPGQSSGNTIYF. DNA for the CDR3: TGTGCCAGCAGCCCCGGACAGTCCTCTGGAAACACCATATATTTT.

The chain is built from TRBV7-3 and TRBJ2-1; weak D call: TRBD2 (6 bases). Germline V gives CDR1 SGHTA, CDR2 FQGTGA. CDR3 size: 13 residues. Trimming cost V 2 bases and J 6 bases, with 8 bases left between them. DNA of the CDR3: TGTGCCAGCAGCTTAGGAGGGTCCAATGAGCAGTTCTTC. Translated, it gives CASSLGGSNEQFF.

V and J are TRBV4-2 and TRBJ1-5; D might be TRBD1 (5 bases). Trimming pared 0 bases from V and 3 bases from J, leaving 18 bases between. The CDR3 covers 18 residues. Germline lookup yields CDR1 LGHNA and CDR2 YNFKEQ. The CDR3 spells CASSQDLYGGLVNQPQHF. DNA of the CDR3: TGTGCCAGCAGCCAAGATCTATACGGGGGTTTAGTCAATCAGCCCCAGCATTTT.

This chain joins TRBV28 and TRBJ2-2, with a weak D call TRBD2 (5 bases). The CDR3 loop spans 17 amino acids. The V end was cut by 3 bases, the J end by 2 bases, with 16 bases between. Per germline, CDR1 MDHEN and CDR2 SYDVKM. The CDR3 region has the DNA TGTGCCAGCAGTTTTCCCTCTAGCTCCGTAAACACCGGGGAGCTGTTTTTT. Protein sequence: CASSFPSSSVNTGELFF.

This rearrangement joins TRBV2 to TRBJ1-2; 9 bases agree with TRBD1. This CDR3 spans 14 amino acids. Germline V gene lookup returns CDR1 SNHLY and CDR2 FYNNEI. V dropped 6 bases and J dropped 4; count of bases not matched to a gene: 6. CDR3 bases: TGTGCCAGCAGGAAGGACAGGGGTGGCTATGGCTACACCTTC. It translates to CASRKDRGGYGYTF.